These T cell receptor beta chains were read from a single sample in a study of beta chain features in type 1 diabetes. Libraries were prepared by immunoSEQ multiplex PCR; TCRdb keeps only in-frame clonotypes and omits some of them. The data show 250,000 to 300,000 clones, roughly an eighth seen once. What was sequenced was naive CD4+ T cells from blood. Receptor source: a man aged 25-40 years with type 1 diabetes. CDR3s include the opening cysteine and the closing phenylalanine or tryptophan. A D gene is named only where the DNA matches it firmly. The size field is filled for only some rows; it gives once, few, many or a size class.

>TRBJ1-2|few|TRBV5-6|.
CASSLAEVSSYTF
TGTGCCAGCAGCTTGGCCGAGGTATCGAGCTACACCTTC
>TRBJ2-5|few|TRBV5-1|.
CASSLYETQYF
TGCGCCAGCAGCCTATATGAGACCCAGTACTTC
>TRBJ2-7|few|TRBV28|.
CASSFSGGPSLQQYF
TGTGCCAGCAGCTTCTCTGGCGGCCCGTCTCTACAGCAGTACTTC
>TRBJ2-7|.|TRBV7-2|TRBD1
CASSLDRDRYEQYF
TGTGCCAGCAGCCTGGACAGGGATCGTTACGAGCAGTACTTC
>TRBJ2-1|.|TRBV28|.
CASSPPGTYNEQFF
TGTGCCAGCAGCCCCCCGGGAACCTACAATGAGCAGTTCTTC
>TRBJ2-3|.|TRBV4-3|.
CASSQRTGGRTDTQYF
TGCGCCAGCAGCCAACGGACTGGTGGGCGCACAGATACGCAGTATTTT
>TRBJ2-3|few|TRBV7-7|TRBD1
CASSLGTGEDTQYF
TGTGCTAGCAGCCTAGGGACAGGGGAAGATACGCAGTATTTT
>TRBJ2-3|.|TRBV10-3|TRBD2
CAISGGTSITDTQYF
TGTGCCATCAGTGGGGGGACTAGCATCACAGATACGCAGTATTTT
>TRBJ2-4|few|TRBV5-1|TRBD1
CASSLDGQGDIQYF
TGCGCCAGCAGCTTGGACGGACAGGGTGACATTCAGTACTTC
>TRBJ2-7|few|TRBV6-1|.
CASSEAPIRTTDYEQYF
TGTGCCAGCAGTGAAGCGCCAATAAGGACTACCGACTACGAGCAGTACTTC
>TRBJ1-4|few|TRBV29-1|TRBD1
CSVDTGGQKLFF
TGCAGCGTTGACACAGGGGGTCAAAAACTGTTTTTT
>TRBJ1-1|.|TRBV2|.
CASTGNTEAFF
TGTGCCAGCACAGGGAACACTGAAGCTTTCTTT
>TRBJ2-3|few|TRBV28|.
CASTEGGTVTDTQYF
TGTGCCAGCACAGAAGGCGGGACTGTCACAGATACGCAGTATTTT
>TRBJ2-7|few|TRBV14|TRBD1
CASSLSGTEGEQYF
TGTGCCAGCAGCCTTTCCGGGACAGAGGGCGAGCAGTACTTC
>TRBJ1-1|.|TRBV5-1|.
CASSSTGSTEAFF
TGCGCCAGCAGCTCAACAGGGTCCACTGAAGCTTTCTTT
>TRBJ2-5|few|TRBV19|TRBD1
CATRGTAKETQYF
TGTGCCACTAGAGGGACAGCTAAAGAGACCCAGTACTTC
>TRBJ2-5|.|TRBV11-2|.
CASSRETQYF
TGTGCCAGCAGTCGAGAGACCCAGTACTTC
>TRBJ1-3|.|TRBV7-9|.
CASSSGFSGNTIYF
TGTGCCAGCAGTTCAGGGTTCTCTGGAAACACCATATATTTT
>TRBJ2-3|few|TRBV18|.
CASSPDLAGLGTDTQYF
TGTGCCAGCTCACCTGACTTGGCGGGACTGGGCACAGATACGCAGTATTTT
>TRBJ1-5|.|TRBV7-2|.
CASSRAGGASNQPQHF
TGTGCCAGCAGCCGAGCCGGGGGGGCTAGCAATCAGCCCCAGCATTTT
>TRBJ2-5|few|TRBV7-3|.
CASSPGYQETQYF
TGTGCCAGCAGCCCAGGGTACCAAGAGACCCAGTACTTC
>TRBJ1-4|.|TRBV28|TRBD1
CASSRGQGGNEKLFF
TGTGCCAGCAGCCGTGGACAGGGGGGAAATGAAAAACTGTTTTTT
>TRBJ2-7|few|TRBV28|TRBD2
CATLPTSGSYEQYF
TGTGCCACCCTTCCGACTAGCGGGAGTTACGAGCAGTACTTC
>TRBJ1-1|few|TRBV7-9|.
CASSSQIEAFF
TGTGCCAGCAGCTCACAGATTGAAGCTTTCTTT
>TRBJ1-2|.|TRBV30|TRBD1
CARSGTGGAGYTF
TGTGCCCGCTCCGGGACAGGGGGAGCTGGCTACACCTTC
>TRBJ1-1|once|TRBV7-3|.
CASSLTGVTEAFF
TGTGCCAGCAGCTTAACGGGAGTCACTGAAGCTTTCTTT
>TRBJ2-5|.|TRBV2|.
CASSGVRAHQETQYF
TGTGCCAGCAGTGGGGTGAGGGCCCACCAAGAGACCCAGTACTTC
>TRBJ2-5|.|TRBV7-9|.
CASSPTLQETQYF
TGTGCCAGCAGCCCGACTTTGCAAGAGACCCAGTACTTC
>TRBJ2-2|.|TRBV6-4|TRBD2
CASSAWTSGKVGELFF
TGTGCCAGCAGTGCATGGACTAGCGGGAAGGTCGGGGAGCTGTTTTTT
>TRBJ2-4|few|TRBV5-4|TRBD1
CASSGGTDIAKNIQYF
TGTGCCAGCAGTGGTGGGACAGACATAGCCAAAAACATTCAGTACTTC
>TRBJ2-7|.|TRBV7-9|TRBD2
CASSRGTTRGYEQYF
TGTGCCAGCAGCCGCGGGACTACAAGGGGCTACGAGCAGTACTTC
>TRBJ2-2|.|TRBV4-1|TRBD1
CASSHGAGGIPNTGELFF
TGCGCCAGCAGCCACGGAGCAGGGGGAATCCCGAACACCGGGGAGCTGTTTTTT
>TRBJ2-7|few|TRBV2|.
CASNEVTNYEQYF
TGTGCCAGCAACGAGGTCACCAACTACGAGCAGTACTTC